This is a list of T cell receptor beta chains from one sample in a study of blood T cell repertoires in COVID-19. Sequenced by immunoSEQ multiplex PCR; TCRdb stores in-frame clones only, minus some. The sample lists 400,000 to 550,000 clones, about 85% occurring once. Sample: PBMCs or T cells enriched from blood (not recorded which). The receptors stem from a woman in her late teens or twenties with acute COVID-19. CDR3s include the opening cysteine and the closing phenylalanine or tryptophan. The D gene is left open where the match is weak. Size values are once, few and many counts, or a class for expanded clones, and some rows have none.

j_gene	d_gene	v_gene	abundance	CDR3nt	CDR3aa
TRBJ2-5	TRBD1	TRBV19	NA	TGTGCCAGTAGTATTACGACAGGGTCGGGGGAGACCCAGTACTTC	CASSITTGSGETQYF
TRBJ2-2	TRBD1	TRBV19	NA	TGTGCCAGCCGCCGGACAGGGGGCACCGGGGAGCTGTTTTTT	CASRRTGGTGELFF
TRBJ1-6	TRBD1	TRBV5-1	NA	TGCGCCAGCAGTTCTGACAGGGCTCTCTCACCCCTCCACTTT	CASSSDRALSPLHF
TRBJ2-1	TRBD2	TRBV7-2	NA	TGTGCCAGCAGCCGCCAGACTAGCGGATACAATGAGCAGTTCTTC	CASSRQTSGYNEQFF
TRBJ2-1	TRBD2	TRBV4-2	NA	TGTGCCAGCAGCCAACCACCGGGGACTAGCGGGGGGGCCGGTATGAATGAGCAGTTCTTC	CASSQPPGTSGGAGMNEQFF
TRBJ1-1	NA	TRBV27	NA	TGTGCCAGCAGGGGAGGGGGGACTGAAGCTTTCTTT	CASRGGGTEAFF
TRBJ1-2	TRBD1	TRBV7-3	NA	TGTGCCAGCAGCTTAGTGGGACAGAGCCCGGGAGGCTACACCTTC	CASSLVGQSPGGYTF
TRBJ2-1	TRBD2	TRBV28	NA	TGTGCCAGCAGTTTTAGCGGGAGGGCCGATGAGCAGTTCTTC	CASSFSGRADEQFF
TRBJ1-2	TRBD1	TRBV6-2/TRBV6-3	NA	TGTGCCAGCAGTTATAAGGCAGGGGGCCTCTATGGCTACACCTTC	CASSYKAGGLYGYTF
TRBJ2-4	NA	TRBV4-3	NA	TGCGCCAGCAGCCAAGATGCAGAGACGGACTGGATAGCCAAAAACATTCAGTACTTC	CASSQDAETDWIAKNIQYF
TRBJ2-3	NA	TRBV12-3/TRBV12-4	few	TGTGCCAGCAGTTTACTTAGCACAGATACGCAGTATTTT	CASSLLSTDTQYF
TRBJ2-6	NA	TRBV27	few	TGTGCCAGCAGTTTATATTCAGGATCTGGGGCCAACGTCCTGACTTTC	CASSLYSGSGANVLTF
TRBJ2-1	TRBD1	TRBV11-2	NA	TGTGCCAGCAGCTTAGTTAGCAAGGGACAGGGGTACAATGAGCAGTTCTTC	CASSLVSKGQGYNEQFF
TRBJ2-2	NA	TRBV5-1	NA	TGCGCCAGCAGCTTGGATATCTTCGGGAGCGGCGGGGAGCTGTTTTTT	CASSLDIFGSGGELFF
TRBJ2-7	NA	TRBV6-5	NA	TGTGCCAGCAGTTACGGTCCGGGAGCTACCCTCTACGAGCAGTACTTC	CASSYGPGATLYEQYF
TRBJ2-1	NA	TRBV30	once	TGTGCCTGGAGTGTCCCAACAGGGTACAATGAGCAGTTCTTC	CAWSVPTGYNEQFF
TRBJ2-7	NA	TRBV27	once	TGTGCCAGCAGTTTAGGGCAGGGGAGCGAGCAGTACTTC	CASSLGQGSEQYF
TRBJ2-5	TRBD2	TRBV7-2	NA	TGTGCCAGCAGCCCTAGTCCTAGCGGGCCTCAAGAGACCCAGTACTTC	CASSPSPSGPQETQYF
TRBJ1-2	NA	TRBV19	NA	TGTGCCAGTAGTATCGGTATGTGGCAGGTATATGGCTACACCTTC	CASSIGMWQVYGYTF